A selection of T cell receptor beta chains follows, all from one sample in a study of blood T cell repertoires in COVID-19. Here immunoSEQ multiplex PCR was the method, and the copy in TCRdb shows in-frame clones only, minus some. The repertoire holds about 68,000 clones, with roughly 85% as singletons. The sequenced sample consisted of peripheral blood. These receptors all stem from a man aged 30 to 39 with acute or convalescent COVID-19. CDR3s include the opening cysteine and the closing phenylalanine or tryptophan. Fields, in order: V gene, J gene, CDR3 protein.

V gene: TRBV7-6
J gene: TRBJ2-3
CDR3 protein: CASSPRTPGVADTQYF

V gene: TRBV5-4
J gene: TRBJ1-3
CDR3 protein: CASSLGGENTIYF

V gene: TRBV6-5
J gene: TRBJ1-2
CDR3 protein: CASSTGLIYGYTF

V gene: TRBV4-1
J gene: TRBJ2-1
CDR3 protein: CASSLWGVYNEQFF

V gene: TRBV6-4
J gene: TRBJ2-3
CDR3 protein: CASSESGTTDTQYF

V gene: TRBV29-1
J gene: TRBJ1-1
CDR3 protein: CSVVYLSVNTEAFF

V gene: TRBV6-5
J gene: TRBJ2-1
CDR3 protein: CASSYSSGRAEQFF

V gene: TRBV6-2/TRBV6-3
J gene: TRBJ2-7
CDR3 protein: CASSYWSGSYEQYF

V gene: TRBV7-3
J gene: TRBJ2-1
CDR3 protein: CASSLMGTRAANKEQFF

V gene: TRBV11-2
J gene: TRBJ2-4
CDR3 protein: CASTISPEDIQYF

V gene: TRBV7-9
J gene: TRBJ2-2
CDR3 protein: CASSLSGAGELFF

V gene: TRBV5-1
J gene: TRBJ1-5
CDR3 protein: CASRPGTSSNQPQHF

V gene: TRBV3-1/TRBV3-2
J gene: TRBJ2-1
CDR3 protein: CASSRRQGAYNEQFF

V gene: TRBV28
J gene: TRBJ2-5
CDR3 protein: CASSLAGGKQETQYF

V gene: TRBV6-5
J gene: TRBJ2-1
CDR3 protein: CASRRTSDFYNEQFF

V gene: TRBV10-3
J gene: TRBJ2-1
CDR3 protein: CAINSGKDNEQFF

V gene: TRBV6-5
J gene: TRBJ2-2
CDR3 protein: CAIQQGNRDTGELFF

V gene: TRBV5-6
J gene: TRBJ2-7
CDR3 protein: CASSLVGVEQYF

V gene: TRBV6-5
J gene: TRBJ2-3
CDR3 protein: CASSNRPVGTDTQYF

V gene: TRBV30
J gene: TRBJ2-7
CDR3 protein: CAWRRGTVSEQYF

V gene: TRBV2
J gene: TRBJ1-1
CDR3 protein: CASRLGTVVNTEAFF

V gene: TRBV5-4
J gene: TRBJ2-1
CDR3 protein: CASGTSGMQFF

V gene: TRBV5-4
J gene: TRBJ2-5
CDR3 protein: CASRTQGGDDLLQETQYF

V gene: TRBV5-1
J gene: TRBJ1-4
CDR3 protein: CASSTPGTGYEKLFF

V gene: TRBV9
J gene: TRBJ2-1
CDR3 protein: CASSVAGEVYEQFF

V gene: TRBV28
J gene: TRBJ2-3
CDR3 protein: CASSSGTDTQYF

V gene: TRBV6-5
J gene: TRBJ1-5
CDR3 protein: CASTGGFNQPQHF

V gene: TRBV2
J gene: TRBJ2-1
CDR3 protein: CASRADRGGSDEQFF

V gene: TRBV5-4
J gene: TRBJ2-2
CDR3 protein: CASSLGSANTGELFF

V gene: TRBV29-1
J gene: TRBJ1-1
CDR3 protein: CSVVGLLRNTEAFF

V gene: TRBV9
J gene: TRBJ1-1
CDR3 protein: CASSPTGLNTEAFF

V gene: TRBV28
J gene: TRBJ2-7
CDR3 protein: CASRPDSWTSAREQYF

V gene: TRBV7-2
J gene: TRBJ2-2
CDR3 protein: CASSLGPYTGELFF

V gene: TRBV14
J gene: TRBJ2-1
CDR3 protein: CASGLIAVNEQFF

V gene: TRBV24-1
J gene: TRBJ2-3
CDR3 protein: CATSDLRVAGGSDTQYF

V gene: TRBV27
J gene: TRBJ2-1
CDR3 protein: CASTPGAGVYNEQFF

V gene: TRBV3-1/TRBV3-2
J gene: TRBJ1-1
CDR3 protein: CASRHEGKNTEAFF

V gene: TRBV29-1
J gene: TRBJ2-5
CDR3 protein: CSVGSGGSGLETQYF

V gene: TRBV5-1
J gene: TRBJ2-2
CDR3 protein: CASSFVTGVNTGELFF

V gene: TRBV5-1
J gene: TRBJ2-2
CDR3 protein: CASSYTSGKAGELFF

V gene: TRBV6-5
J gene: TRBJ2-3
CDR3 protein: CASTRSGTDTQYF

V gene: TRBV2
J gene: TRBJ2-7
CDR3 protein: CASTPNYEQYF

V gene: TRBV6-2/TRBV6-3
J gene: TRBJ2-2
CDR3 protein: CASSYSWRGTGELFF

V gene: TRBV24-1
J gene: TRBJ2-7
CDR3 protein: CATSETGIHEQYF

V gene: TRBV2
J gene: TRBJ2-5
CDR3 protein: CASAGQLARGTQYF

V gene: TRBV9
J gene: TRBJ2-7
CDR3 protein: CASSVGQGAREQYF

V gene: TRBV6-5
J gene: TRBJ2-1
CDR3 protein: CASSSVDRGTGEQFF

V gene: TRBV10-2
J gene: TRBJ1-5
CDR3 protein: CASRGGVINQPQHF

V gene: TRBV7-8
J gene: TRBJ2-3
CDR3 protein: CASSLGLATDTQYF

V gene: TRBV2
J gene: TRBJ1-2
CDR3 protein: CASSAVRGGGYTF

V gene: TRBV11-2
J gene: TRBJ2-3
CDR3 protein: CASSLGGFVDTQYF